Here is one T cell receptor (beta chain) with its context. Its target is not known. The data belong to a study of OX40 agonist ivuxolimab in advanced cancers. About the study: Clinicians treated patients with ivuxolimab, an agonistic anti-OX40 (CD134) antibody. Patients received ivuxolimab, an intravenous treatment, every 2 weeks at 0.01 to 10 mg/kg.

The study's findings and limits: The expanded peripheral T cells' antigen specificity was not determined.

Assay: immunoSEQ multiplex PCR; the TCRdb copy retains only in-frame clones and omits some. The repertoire has 36,000 or so clones, 65% to 80% of them found once; the top ten carry around 10%. V dropped 3 bases and J dropped 4; count of bases not matched to a gene: 8. The CDR3 has 16 amino acids. CDR1 is SGDLS and CDR2 is YYNGEE in the germline V gene. This receptor was identified in an adult with an advanced solid tumor such as melanoma, head and neck, liver or kidney cancer. The specimen comprised CD4+ or CD8+ T cells sorted from blood, sampled in a trial of the OX40 agonist ivuxolimab. The chain employs TRBV9 and TRBJ1-3; 9 nucleotides agree with TRBD1. The CDR3 sequence: CASSALDRGPGNTIYF. The CDR3 DNA follows: TGTGCCAGCAGCGCCTTGGACAGGGGCCCCGGAAACACCATATATTTT.